Sequencing of this TCR beta chain was carried out in a study of shared clonotypes between healthy human individuals. Study outcomes and limitations: Clonotypes that were shared across a handful of donors made up around 5% of naive CD4 clonotypes.

Execution of the assay was at deep level. Some clones are missing from TCRdb's copy, which holds only in-frame ones; the method was immunoSEQ multiplex PCR. Here the sample spans around 700,000 clones, around 72% being singletons. The donors, all of them Caucasian adults, lived in Nashville, Tennessee. The study separated CD4+ cells into CD45RA+ naive and CD45RA-negative memory subsets. V was trimmed by 0 bases and J by 3 bases, leaving 13 bases between them. The germline V gene encodes CDR1 SGHTS and CDR2 YDEGEE. The CDR3 is 15 residues long. Turning to this clone: Its antigen is unknown.

Sequenced material: memory CD4+ T cells sorted from blood. Subset here: CD45RA-negative fraction. This chain joins TRBV5-8 and TRBJ2-7; D unclear. This receptor was identified in a woman in her twenties or thirties in good health. In DNA form, the CDR3 reads TGTGCCAGCAGCTTGGGATTCGAACCAAACTACGAGCAGTACTTC. Its translation: CASSLGFEPNYEQYF.